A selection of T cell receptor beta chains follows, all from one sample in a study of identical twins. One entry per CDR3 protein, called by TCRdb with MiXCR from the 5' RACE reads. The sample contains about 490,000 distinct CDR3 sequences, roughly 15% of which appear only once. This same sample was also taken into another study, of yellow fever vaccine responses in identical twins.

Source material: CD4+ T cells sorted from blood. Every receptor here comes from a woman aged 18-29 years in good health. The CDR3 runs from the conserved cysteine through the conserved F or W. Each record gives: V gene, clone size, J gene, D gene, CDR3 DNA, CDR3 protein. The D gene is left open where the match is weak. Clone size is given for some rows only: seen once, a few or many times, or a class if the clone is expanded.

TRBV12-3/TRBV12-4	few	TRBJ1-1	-	TGTGCCAGCAGCCTATCCCGGGGAGCTTTCTTT	CASSLSRGAFF
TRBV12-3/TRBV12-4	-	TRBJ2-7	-	TGTGCCAGCAGTCCCGGGACACAGTTCTCCTACGAGCAGTACTTC	CASSPGTQFSYEQYF
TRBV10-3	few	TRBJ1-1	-	TGTGCCATCAACTTAGGGTGGAACACTGAAGCTTTCTTT	CAINLGWNTEAFF
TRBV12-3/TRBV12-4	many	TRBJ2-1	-	TGTGCCAGCAGCCGCCGGGACAACAATGAGCAGTTCTTC	CASSRRDNNEQFF
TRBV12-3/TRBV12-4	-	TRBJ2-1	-	TGTGCCAGCAGTTTTAGGAGGGCCTCTGACAATGAGCAGTTCTTC	CASSFRRASDNEQFF
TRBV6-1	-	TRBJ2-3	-	TGTGCCAGCAGTCCCACGACTGTCCCGAGGGATCGGAGCACAGATACGCAGTATTTT	CASSPTTVPRDRSTDTQYF
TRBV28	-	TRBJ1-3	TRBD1	TGTGCCAGCAGTTTATCGACAGGGGCGCATGGAAACACCATATATTTT	CASSLSTGAHGNTIYF
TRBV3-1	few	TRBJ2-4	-	TGTGCCAGCAGCCAAGTCTCAGGTCGGTTAGCCAAAAACATTCAGTACTTC	CASSQVSGRLAKNIQYF
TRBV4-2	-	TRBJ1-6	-	TGTGCCAGCAGCCAAGACGAAGCTTATAATTCACCCCTCCACTTT	CASSQDEAYNSPLHF
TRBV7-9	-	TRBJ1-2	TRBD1	TGTGCCAGCAGCCGAGACAGGGCCGCGGGAGCTAACTATGGCTACACCTTC	CASSRDRAAGANYGYTF
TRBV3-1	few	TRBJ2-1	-	TGTGCCAGCAGTTACCCCGGGAGCCGGGGGAATGAGCAGTTCTTC	CASSYPGSRGNEQFF
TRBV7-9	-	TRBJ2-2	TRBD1	TGTGCCAGCAGCACCCGCCCACCCAGGGGGTTCCCCGGGGAGCTGTTTTTT	CASSTRPPRGFPGELFF
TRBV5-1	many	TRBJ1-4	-	TGCGCCAGCAGCCGAGATCAATCAACTAATGAAAAACTGTTTTTT	CASSRDQSTNEKLFF
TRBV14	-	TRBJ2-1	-	TGTGCCAGCAGCCAAGGGCCTGAGCCATACAATGAGCAGTTCTTC	CASSQGPEPYNEQFF
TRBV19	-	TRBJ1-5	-	TGTGCCAGTAGTATACGAGCAGCTTATAGCAATCAGCCCCAGCATTTT	CASSIRAAYSNQPQHF
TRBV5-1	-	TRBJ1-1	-	TGCGCCAGCGGTCCCCTCAGGAACACTGAAGCTTTCTTT	CASGPLRNTEAFF